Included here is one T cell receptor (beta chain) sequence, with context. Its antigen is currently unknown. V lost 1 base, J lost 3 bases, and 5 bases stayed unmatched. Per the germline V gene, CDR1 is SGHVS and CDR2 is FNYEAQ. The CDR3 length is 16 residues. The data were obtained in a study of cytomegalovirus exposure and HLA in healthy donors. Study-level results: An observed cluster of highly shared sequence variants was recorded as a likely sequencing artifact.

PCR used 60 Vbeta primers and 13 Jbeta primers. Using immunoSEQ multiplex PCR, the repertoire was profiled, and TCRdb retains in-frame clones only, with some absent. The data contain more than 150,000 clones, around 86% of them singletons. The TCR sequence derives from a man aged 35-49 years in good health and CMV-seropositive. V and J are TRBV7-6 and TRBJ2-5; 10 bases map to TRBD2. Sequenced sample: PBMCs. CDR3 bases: TGTGCCAGCAGCTTAGAGGCTAGCGGGGGTAAAGAGACCCAGTACTTC. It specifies CASSLEASGGKETQYF. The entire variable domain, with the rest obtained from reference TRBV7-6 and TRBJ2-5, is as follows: GAGVSQSPRYKVTKRGQDVALRCDPISGHVSLYWYRQALGQGPEFLTYFNYEAQQDKSGLPNDRFSAERPEGSISTLTIQRTEQRDSAMYRCASSLEASGGKETQYFGPGTRLLVL.